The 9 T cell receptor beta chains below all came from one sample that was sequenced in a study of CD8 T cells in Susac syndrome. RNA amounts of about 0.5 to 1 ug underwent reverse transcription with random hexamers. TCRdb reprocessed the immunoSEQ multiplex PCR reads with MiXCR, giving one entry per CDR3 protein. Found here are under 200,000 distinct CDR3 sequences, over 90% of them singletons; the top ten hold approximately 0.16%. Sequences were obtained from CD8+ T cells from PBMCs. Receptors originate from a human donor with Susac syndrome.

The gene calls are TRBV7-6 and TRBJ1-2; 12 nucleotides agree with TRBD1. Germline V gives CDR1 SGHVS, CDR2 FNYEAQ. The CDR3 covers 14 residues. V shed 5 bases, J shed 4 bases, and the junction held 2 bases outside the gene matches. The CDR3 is CASSQGQGAYGYTF. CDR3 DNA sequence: TGTGCCAGCAGCCAGGGACAGGGGGCCTATGGCTACACCTTC.

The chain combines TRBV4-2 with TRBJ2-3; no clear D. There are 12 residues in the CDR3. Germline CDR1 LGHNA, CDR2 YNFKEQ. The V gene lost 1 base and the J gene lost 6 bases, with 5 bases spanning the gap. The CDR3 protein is CASSQGMDTQYF. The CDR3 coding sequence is TGTGCCAGCAGCCAAGGGATGGATACGCAGTATTTT.

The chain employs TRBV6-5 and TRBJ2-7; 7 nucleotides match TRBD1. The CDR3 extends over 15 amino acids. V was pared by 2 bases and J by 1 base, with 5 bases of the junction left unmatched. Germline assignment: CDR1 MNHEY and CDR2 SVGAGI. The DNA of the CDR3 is TGTGCCAGCAGTTACCGGGCAGGGGGATCCTACGAGCAGTACTTC. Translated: CASSYRAGGSYEQYF.

The CDR3: CTSSHHRGHSNQPQHF. CDR3 DNA sequence: TGCACCAGCAGCCATCACAGGGGGCATAGCAATCAGCCCCAGCATTTT. V usage is TRBV1 and J usage is TRBJ1-5; TRBD1, the table's D call, lacks a check against the DNA. TRBV1 has pseudogene status. The CDR3 loop spans 16 amino acids.

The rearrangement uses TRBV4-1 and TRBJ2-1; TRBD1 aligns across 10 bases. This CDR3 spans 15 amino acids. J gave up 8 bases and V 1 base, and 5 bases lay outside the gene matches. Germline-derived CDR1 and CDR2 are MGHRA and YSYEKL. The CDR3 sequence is CASSQGQGAVDEQFF. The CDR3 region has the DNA TGCGCCAGCAGCCAAGGACAGGGGGCGGTCGATGAGCAGTTCTTC.

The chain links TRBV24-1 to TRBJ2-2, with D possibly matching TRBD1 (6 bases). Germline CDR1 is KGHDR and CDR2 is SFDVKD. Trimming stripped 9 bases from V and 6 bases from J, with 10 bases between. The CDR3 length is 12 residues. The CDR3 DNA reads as TGTGCCACCCAGGACAGTTCCGGGGAGCTGTTTTTT. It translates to CATQDSSGELFF.

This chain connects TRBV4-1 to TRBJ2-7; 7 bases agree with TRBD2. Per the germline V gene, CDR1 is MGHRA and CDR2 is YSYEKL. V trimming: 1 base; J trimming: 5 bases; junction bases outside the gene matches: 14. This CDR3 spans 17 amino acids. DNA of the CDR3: TGCGCCAGCAGCCAAGTAGGAAATGGACTAGAGTCCGACGAGCAGTACTTC. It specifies CASSQVGNGLESDEQYF.

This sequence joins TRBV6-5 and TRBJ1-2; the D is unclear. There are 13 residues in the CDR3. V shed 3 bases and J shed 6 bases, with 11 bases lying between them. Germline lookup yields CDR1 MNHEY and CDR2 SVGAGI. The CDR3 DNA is TGTGCCAGCAGTTATAATCTAAGGGATGGCTACACCTTC. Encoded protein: CASSYNLRDGYTF.

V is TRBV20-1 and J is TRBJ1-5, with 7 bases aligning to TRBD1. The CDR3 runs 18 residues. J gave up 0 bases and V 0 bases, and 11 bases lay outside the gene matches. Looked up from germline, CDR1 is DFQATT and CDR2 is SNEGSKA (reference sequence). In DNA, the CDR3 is TGCAGTGCTAGAGAAGGTGACAGGGCGCATTATAGCAATCAGCCCCAGCATTTT. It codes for CSAREGDRAHYSNQPQHF.